This TCR beta chain was obtained from a study of blood T cells in healthy people across ages. Study-level findings and limits: Since the PBMCs were unsorted, naive and antigen-experienced cells could not be conclusively compared.

Combining a sample-barcoded 5' primer with a J-beta primer mix, a second PCR ran for roughly 7 to 12 cycles. TCRdb called the 5' RACE reads again in MiXCR, with one record for every CDR3 protein. Of about a million distinct CDR3 sequences in the sample, more than 30% were seen once. This clonotype was counted only a few times. Its antigen remains unidentified. The sequence was collected from a man between 18 and 35 years old in good health. The sample comprised blood.

CDR3: CASSQEHRGNTEAFF. The CDR3 nucleotides read TGTGCCAGCAGCCAAGAACACAGGGGGAACACTGAAGCTTTCTTT. The rearrangement uses TRBV3-1 and TRBJ1-1, with 7 bases that match TRBD1. The CDR3 extends over 15 amino acids. J lost 1 base, V lost 0 bases, and 2 bases had no gene match. Germline V gene data show CDR1 as LGHDT and CDR2 as YNNKEL (reference sequence).